This T cell receptor (beta chain) was captured in a study of blood T cell repertoires in COVID-19. Overall study: COVID-19 samples from acute and convalescent phases originated in the United States, Italy and Spain. T cells, B-cell-depleted T cells, or PBMCs supplied cDNA or gDNA.

Assay: immunoSEQ multiplex PCR; the TCRdb copy retains only in-frame clones and omits some. This table holds 95,000 to 120,000 clones, 80% to 90% found once. The sequence was obtained from a human donor in a cohort sampled during active COVID-19. The sequenced material came from peripheral blood.

CDR3 bases: TGTGCCAGCAGCTTAGCCTGGCAGGGAACCTACAATGAGCAGTTCTTC. It is translated as CASSLAWQGTYNEQFF. The chain uses TRBV7-2 and TRBJ2-1, with D possibly matching TRBD1 (5 bases). V was cut by 0 bases and J by 2 bases, with 11 bases left in between. Germline V gives CDR1 SGHTA, CDR2 FQGNSA. This CDR3 contains 16 residues.